These 23 T cell receptor beta chains were sequenced from one sample in a study of T cell responses to AZD1222 COVID-19 vaccine (dated by TCRdb to the early 2020s). According to the study, the label for this sample's time point signals: baseline before first vaccination. Explained via the paper, the treatment or condition label denotes: meningococcal conjugate vaccine given as trial control. Preparation of the library involved the immunoSEQ multiplex PCR assay. The table comes from immuneACCESS by way of TCRdb, which keeps in-frame sequences with V and J called. Part of the clones is missing from these tables; in studies checked, under half for an unresolved V gene and the rest for unknown reasons. This sample gives some 150,000 clones in total; 88% of them show up just once. Together, the top ten hold approximately 3.1% of the sample. The specimen was peripheral blood, collected on day 0 of MenACWY control vaccination. The receptors were gathered from an adult in good health.

This chain links TRBV19 with TRBJ1-4, with 10 bases identical to TRBD1. Germline assignment: CDR1 LNHDA and CDR2 SQIVND (reference sequence). Losses at the gene ends were 5 bases for V and 6 bases for J; bases not matched to a gene: 6. The CDR3 spans 15 residues. The CDR3, as DNA: TGTGCCAGTAGTCCCCGGGACAGGGGTTATGAAAAACTGTTTTTT. It encodes CASSPRDRGYEKLFF.

This rearrangement joins TRBV12-3 or TRBV12-4 to TRBJ1-5; no definite D call. This CDR3 spans 12 amino acids. Trimming removed 1 base at V and 2 bases at J, with 0 bases between. CDR3 nucleotide sequence: TGTGCCAGCAGTTTAGGCAATCAGCCCCAGCATTTT. It specifies CASSLGNQPQHF.

V usage is TRBV28 and J usage is TRBJ2-5; the D gene is possibly TRBD1 (6 bases). The CDR3 contains 14 residues. The germline CDR1 and CDR2 sequences are MDHEN and SYDVKM. Trimming removed 4 bases from V and 5 bases from J, with 14 bases in between. CDR3 DNA sequence: TGTGCCAGCAGTTCCCCCGGGACATTGGAGACCCAGTACTTC. It translates to CASSSPGTLETQYF.

The chain joins TRBV7-5 to TRBJ2-7; TRBD1, the table's D call, lacks a check against the DNA. TRBV7-5 constitutes a pseudogene. This CDR3 contains 15 residues. CDR3 nucleotide sequence: TGTGCCAGAAGCTTGCTGACAGGGGACTACCACGAGCAGTACTTC. It translates to CARSLLTGDYHEQYF.

J is TRBJ1-6 and V is TRBV6-6, with no clear D. Germline CDR1 reads MNHNY; CDR2 reads SVGAGI (reference sequence). This CDR3 is 12 amino acids long. V shed 5 bases and J shed 9 bases, with 8 bases lying between them. The CDR3 sequence: CASSTLISPLHF. DNA of the CDR3: TGTGCCAGCAGTACCTTAATTTCACCCCTCCACTTT.

V gene TRBV3-1 (or the pseudogene TRBV3-2) combines with J gene TRBJ2-3; D could derive from TRBD1 or TRBD2 (5 bases each). The length of the CDR3 is 15 residues. Germline V gene lookup returns CDR1 LGHDT and CDR2 YNNKEL (reference sequence). Trimming removed 4 bases from V and 5 bases from J, with 16 bases in between. The CDR3 sequence: CASSPFQPRGDTQYF. DNA of the CDR3: TGTGCCAGCAGCCCGTTCCAGCCGAGGGGAGATACGCAGTATTTT.

This chain links TRBV24-1 with TRBJ2-4; TRBD1 matches at 7 bases. Germline assignment: CDR1 KGHDR and CDR2 SFDVKD. The CDR3 totals 15 residues. After removal of 4 bases from V and 1 base from J, the junction contained 3 bases not matched to a gene. CDR3 in amino acids: CATSESQGAKNIQYF. The CDR3 nucleotides are TGTGCCACCAGTGAGTCACAGGGGGCCAAAAACATTCAGTACTTC.

The chain joins TRBV19 to TRBJ1-1, with a weak D call TRBD1 (5 bases). V dropped 9 bases and J dropped 4 bases, with 12 bases sitting between them. The CDR3 contains 12 residues. In germline, CDR1 is LNHDA, CDR2 SQIVND (reference sequence). The CDR3 sequence is CARDSLGTEAFF. As DNA, the CDR3 is TGTGCCAGAGACAGTTTAGGCACTGAAGCTTTCTTT.

V is TRBV12-5 and J is TRBJ2-2; D gene unclear. The ends were cut back, 1 base at V and 5 bases at J, with 14 bases in the middle. Per germline, CDR1 LGHNT and CDR2 FRNRAP. The length of the CDR3 is 16 residues. The CDR3 loop is CASGLASYGKTGELFF. CDR3 bases: TGTGCTAGTGGTTTGGCATCTTATGGAAAGACCGGGGAGCTGTTTTTT. The full variable domain, rest sourced from reference TRBV12-5 and TRBJ2-2, is DARVTQTPRHKVTEMGQEVTMRCQPILGHNTVFWYRQTMMQGLELLAYFRNRAPLDDSGMPKDRFSAEMPDATLATLKIQPSEPRDSAVYFCASGLASYGKTGELFFGEGSRLTVL.

The J gene is TRBJ2-5, the V gene TRBV27; TRBD1 matches at 9 bases. The V gene end was trimmed by 8 bases and the J gene end by 3 bases; junction bases not matched to a gene: 4. The CDR3 has 13 residues. Germline V lookup: CDR1 MNHEY, CDR2 SMNVEV (reference sequence). The CDR3 region is CASARDREETQYF. CDR3 nucleotides: TGTGCCAGCGCCAGGGACAGGGAAGAGACCCAGTACTTC.

The chain has TRBV2 and TRBJ1-6; D not resolved. The V end lost 8 bases, the J end lost 2 bases, and 13 bases lay between the germline ends. The V gene's germline CDR1 is SNHLY and CDR2 FYNNEI. The CDR3 runs to 15 residues. DNA of the CDR3: TGTGCCAGCCGGGCGGTCCGGGCCTATAATTCACCCCTCCACTTT. Its protein is CASRAVRAYNSPLHF.

This chain connects TRBV4-2 to TRBJ2-7; TRBD2 matches at 7 bases. This CDR3 is built from 15 residues. In germline, CDR1 is LGHNA, CDR2 YNFKEQ. Trimming cost V 3 bases and J 0 bases; bases outside gene matches: 5. As DNA, the CDR3 is TGTGCCAGCAGCCACGAACGCGGGGGCTCCTACGAGCAGTACTTC. Amino acids: CASSHERGGSYEQYF.

This chain connects TRBV2 to TRBJ2-5; the D is unclear. V was cut by 4 bases and J by 4 bases, with 10 bases left in between. The CDR3 runs to 13 residues. Germline loops: CDR1 SNHLY, CDR2 FYNNEI. In nucleotides, the CDR3 is TGTGCCAGCAGTGTGAACAACGGAGAGACCCAGTACTTC. This codes for CASSVNNGETQYF.

About this clone: Other DNA variants within this sample encode the same CDR3. The chain uses TRBV3-1 (or the pseudogene TRBV3-2) and TRBJ1-6; D perhaps matches TRBD1 (5 bases). V shed 3 bases and J shed 6 bases, with 6 bases lying between them. There are 13 residues in the CDR3. Germline V CDR1 and CDR2: LGHDT, YNNKEL (reference sequence). CDR3 in amino acids: CASSQGGNSPLHF. CDR3 DNA: TGTGCCAGCAGCCAGGGGGGTAATTCACCCCTCCACTTT.

CDR3 in amino acids: CASTRNRDNSPLHF. In nucleotides, the CDR3 is TGTGCCAGCACAAGAAACAGAGATAATTCACCCCTCCACTTT. The V and J genes are TRBV2 and TRBJ1-6; D gene uncertain. The CDR3 spans 14 residues. V lost 7 bases and J 5 bases, leaving 12 bases between the germline ends. The germline V gene encodes CDR1 SNHLY and CDR2 FYNNEI.

This chain joins TRBV19 and TRBJ1-1; D may be TRBD1 (5 bases). CDR1 is LNHDA, CDR2 SQIVND, per germline (reference sequence). Trimming cost V 0 bases and J 5 bases, with 13 bases left between them. The CDR3 is 15 amino acids. The CDR3 region has the DNA TGTGCCAGTAGTATAGATTTCAGGGCTGCAACTGAAGCTTTCTTT. Translating it yields CASSIDFRAATEAFF.

Only one count was recorded for this clone. Other nucleotide sequences from this sample produce the same CDR3. The genes are TRBV28 and TRBJ2-7, with a tentative D call TRBD1 (6 bases). This CDR3 has 14 amino acids. Trimming pared 3 bases from V and 5 bases from J, leaving 14 bases between. The V gene's germline CDR1 is MDHEN and CDR2 SYDVKM. The chain's CDR3 is CASSFRTGTHEQYF. For the CDR3, the DNA is TGTGCCAGCAGTTTTCGTACAGGGACGCACGAGCAGTACTTC.

The count of this clone is one. The V gene is TRBV11-3, the J gene TRBJ1-4; possibly TRBD1 for D (6 bases). CDR3 length equals 13 residues. Per the germline V gene, CDR1 is SGHNT and CDR2 is YENEEA. Trimming removed 6 bases from V and 7 bases from J, with 12 bases in between. CDR3: CASRRQGSEKLFF. CDR3 nucleotides: TGTGCCAGCAGGAGGCAGGGGAGTGAAAAACTGTTTTTT.

The chain combines TRBV10-3 with TRBJ2-7; 9 bases map to TRBD1. The CDR3 covers 15 residues. J lost 4 bases, V lost 6 bases, and 10 bases had no gene match. Germline lookup yields CDR1 ENHRY and CDR2 SYGVKD. This chain's CDR3 is CAIRDSTGGRYEQYF. CDR3 DNA: TGTGCCATCAGGGACTCGACAGGGGGAAGGTACGAGCAGTACTTC.

The chain uses TRBV7-9 and TRBJ2-2; D is unresolved. V lost 2 bases and J 0 bases, leaving 10 bases between the germline ends. This CDR3 has 16 amino acids. The V gene's germline CDR1 is SEHNR and CDR2 FQNEAQ (reference sequence). DNA for the CDR3: TGTGCCAGCAGCTTAACGAACCTCGCGAACACCGGGGAGCTGTTTTTT. It yields the protein CASSLTNLANTGELFF.

This clone was counted a few times. The V gene is TRBV4-3, the J gene TRBJ1-2, with D tentatively TRBD1 (6 bases). V gave up 3 bases and J gave up 6 bases, with 17 bases separating them. Germline V gene data show CDR1 as LGHNA and CDR2 as YSLEER. The CDR3 length is 15 residues. The CDR3 nucleotides read TGCGCCAGCAGCCACCGGGCAGGGGTAGGAGATGGCTACACCTTC. This translates into CASSHRAGVGDGYTF.

V usage is TRBV9 and J usage is TRBJ2-7; D is unresolved. Germline CDR1 reads SGDLS; CDR2 reads YYNGEE. V lost 0 bases, J lost 0 bases, and 10 bases lay in between. The CDR3 is 15 amino acids. CDR3 in DNA: TGTGCCAGCAGCGTAGGAGCGAGTAGCTCCTACGAGCAGTACTTC. This encodes CASSVGASSSYEQYF.

V usage is TRBV27 and J usage is TRBJ1-1, with D possibly matching TRBD1 (5 bases). Germline V gene lookup returns CDR1 MNHEY and CDR2 SMNVEV (reference sequence). The CDR3 covers 11 residues. Trimming shortened V by 3 bases and J by 7 bases, and 6 bases separated the two germline ends. The CDR3 region has the DNA TGTGCCAGCAGTTTTGGGGGTGAAGCTTTCTTT. It codes for CASSFGGEAFF.